The TCR beta chain described here comes from a study of T cells in localized non-small cell lung cancer. Study outcomes and limitations: Median detection of top 100 tumor clones in adjacent lung was under 75 clones.

Assay: immunoSEQ multiplex PCR; the TCRdb copy retains only in-frame clones and omits some. The sample lists more than 20,000 clones; roughly 90% were seen once. This clone occurred once. As yet, its antigen is unknown. Germline V gene sequence: CDR1 SQVTM, CDR2 ANQGSEA. CDR3 length equals 13 residues. Trimming took off 4 bases at V and 1 base at J, with 8 bases between the two ends. The sample here was PBMCs, taken before any cancer treatment. This receptor was taken from a man aged 35-75 years with stage II lung adenocarcinoma. The rearrangement joins TRBV29-1 to TRBJ1-3, with unresolved D. In DNA, the CDR3 is TGCAGCGTTGCTCAGGAATCTGGAAACACCATATATTTT. Protein product: CSVAQESGNTIYF.